These T cell receptor beta chains were read from a single sample in a study of blood T cell repertoires in COVID-19. Produced via immunoSEQ multiplex PCR; TCRdb's table is partial and in-frame only. The sample has approximately 250,000 clones; about nine tenths are singletons. The sample consisted of peripheral blood. The receptors stem from a man younger than 45 with COVID-19, enrolled during active disease. CDR3s include the opening cysteine and the closing phenylalanine or tryptophan. Each record gives: J gene, V gene, D gene, CDR3 DNA, CDR3 protein. D genes are given only for firm matches.

J: TRBJ1-4; V: TRBV11-2; D: .; DNA: TGTGCCAGCAGCTTGGGGGGGACGGACTCCGAAAAACTGTTTTTT; CDR3: CASSLGGTDSEKLFF
J: TRBJ1-6; V: TRBV12-3/TRBV12-4; D: .; DNA: TGTGCCAGCAGTTGGGAGGGGAATTCACCCCTCCACTTT; CDR3: CASSWEGNSPLHF
J: TRBJ2-3; V: TRBV7-9; D: TRBD2; DNA: TGTGCCAGCAGCACTAGCGGGGGCACAGATACGCAGTATTTT; CDR3: CASSTSGGTDTQYF
J: TRBJ1-2; V: TRBV6-6; D: TRBD1; DNA: TGTGCCAGCAGTTACTCGCGGCAGGGGGGAGGCTACACCTTC; CDR3: CASSYSRQGGGYTF
J: TRBJ1-6; V: TRBV19; D: .; DNA: TGTGCCAGCGCCGGAGGGAGCTCCTATAATTCACCCCTCCACTTT; CDR3: CASAGGSSYNSPLHF
J: TRBJ1-1; V: TRBV6-6; D: .; DNA: TGTGCCAGCAGTTACATGGCAAACACTGAAGCTTTCTTT; CDR3: CASSYMANTEAFF
J: TRBJ1-4; V: TRBV27; D: .; DNA: TGTGCCAGCAGTTTATCCACAGTGGGCCTTGGAAAACTGTTTTTT; CDR3: CASSLSTVGLGKLFF
J: TRBJ2-2; V: TRBV5-1; D: TRBD1; DNA: TGCGCCAGCAGCTTGGGACCGACAGGGTCATACACCGGGGAGCTGTTTTTT; CDR3: CASSLGPTGSYTGELFF
J: TRBJ2-1; V: TRBV10-3; D: TRBD2; DNA: TGTGCCATCAGTGCCCTAGCGGGGCCCACGGAGCAGTTCTTC; CDR3: CAISALAGPTEQFF
J: TRBJ1-1; V: TRBV12-3/TRBV12-4; D: TRBD1; DNA: TGTGCCAGCAGCCCCCAGGGGGCCGGGGAAGCTTTCTTT; CDR3: CASSPQGAGEAFF
J: TRBJ2-7; V: TRBV10-3; D: .; DNA: TGTGCCATCAGTGTCGGGACACCCTACGAGCAGTACTTC; CDR3: CAISVGTPYEQYF
J: TRBJ1-2; V: TRBV3-1/TRBV3-2; D: TRBD1; DNA: TGTGCCAGCAGCCAACGGGCGGGACAGATTAACTATGGCTACACCTTC; CDR3: CASSQRAGQINYGYTF
J: TRBJ2-1; V: TRBV19; D: TRBD2; DNA: TGTGCCAGTAGGGCCGGGACTAGTACTTACAATGAGCAGTTCTTC; CDR3: CASRAGTSTYNEQFF
J: TRBJ2-7; V: TRBV23-1; D: TRBD1; DNA: TGCGCCAGCAGTCAACGGGACAGATACTACGAGCAGTACTTC; CDR3: CASSQRDRYYEQYF
J: TRBJ1-3; V: TRBV19; D: .; DNA: TGTGCCAGTAGCCCCTCCTCTGGAAACACCATATATTTT; CDR3: CASSPSSGNTIYF
J: TRBJ1-2; V: TRBV6-5; D: .; DNA: TGTGCCAGCAGGTCCTCGGGCAGGGTACCTGATGGCTACACCTTC; CDR3: CASRSSGRVPDGYTF
J: TRBJ2-1; V: TRBV15; D: TRBD1; DNA: TGTGCCACCAGCAGAGATTTGACAGGGGGCGGCGGTGAGCAGTTCTTC; CDR3: CATSRDLTGGGGEQFF
J: TRBJ1-2; V: TRBV4-1; D: TRBD1; DNA: TGCGCCAGCAGGGGGGACAGGTCTGGAGGCTACACCTTC; CDR3: CASRGDRSGGYTF
J: TRBJ1-1; V: TRBV3-1/TRBV3-2; D: TRBD1; DNA: TGTGCCAGCAGCCACACAGGGGCTGAAGCTTTCTTT; CDR3: CASSHTGAEAFF
J: TRBJ2-1; V: TRBV6-5; D: .; DNA: TGTGCCAGCAGCCAACAGGGCGTCGGGTACAATGAGCAGTTCTTC; CDR3: CASSQQGVGYNEQFF
J: TRBJ2-1; V: TRBV5-1; D: TRBD1; DNA: TGCGCCAGCAGCCAAGAGTCCGGGACAGGGAGGGATGAGCAGTTCTTC; CDR3: CASSQESGTGRDEQFF
J: TRBJ2-3; V: TRBV5-1; D: TRBD2; DNA: TGCGCCAGCAGCTTGTTCTCTAGCGGGGGAACAGATACGCAGTATTTT; CDR3: CASSLFSSGGTDTQYF
J: TRBJ1-6; V: TRBV19; D: TRBD1; DNA: TGTGCCAGTAGTCGGCAGGGGGGTTCACCCCTCCACTTT; CDR3: CASSRQGGSPLHF
J: TRBJ1-4; V: TRBV6-5; D: TRBD1; DNA: TGTGCCAGCAGTTATACTCGTGGGACAGTAGAAAAACTGTTTTTT; CDR3: CASSYTRGTVEKLFF
J: TRBJ2-1; V: TRBV11-1; D: .; DNA: TGTGCCAGCAGCCCCCAGGGGGGCGGCTGGGATGAGCAGTTCTTC; CDR3: CASSPQGGGWDEQFF
J: TRBJ2-2; V: TRBV10-2; D: TRBD1; DNA: TGCGCCAGCAGCGTTACAGGGGGCTCGGGCACCGGGGAGCTGTTTTTT; CDR3: CASSVTGGSGTGELFF
J: TRBJ1-4; V: TRBV3-1/TRBV3-2; D: TRBD1; DNA: TGTGCCAGCAGCCAAGATACCTGGGCAGGGGGTTCGGAAAAACTGTTTTTT; CDR3: CASSQDTWAGGSEKLFF
J: TRBJ1-4; V: TRBV5-6; D: .; DNA: TGTGCCAGCAGCTGTAGACAGTGTAATGAAAAACTGTTTTTT; CDR3: CASSCRQCNEKLFF
J: TRBJ1-1; V: TRBV2; D: TRBD1; DNA: TGTGCCAGCAGAGAGGGGGCTGCTGAAGCTTTCTTT; CDR3: CASREGAAEAFF
J: TRBJ2-2; V: TRBV13; D: TRBD2; DNA: TGCGCCCGCAGCTTCACTCGCGGGGGGGCCGGGACCGGGGAGCTGTTTTTT; CDR3: CARSFTRGGAGTGELFF
J: TRBJ1-2; V: TRBV19; D: .; DNA: TGTGCCAGTACCCAACAACAGGGCCAGGGCTACACCTTC; CDR3: CASTQQQGQGYTF
J: TRBJ1-4; V: TRBV30; D: TRBD1; DNA: TGTGCCTGGAAAAGTAACAGGGGGCAAGGAAAACTGTTTTTT; CDR3: CAWKSNRGQGKLFF
J: TRBJ1-2; V: TRBV5-1; D: TRBD1; DNA: TGCGCCAGCAGCAGGGGACAGGGGGACGGCTACACCTTC; CDR3: CASSRGQGDGYTF